The rows below give T cell receptor beta chains drawn from one sample of a study of T cells in pancreatic ductal adenocarcinoma. Profiled with immunoSEQ multiplex PCR; TCRdb holds only in-frame clones, not every one. The sample lists 2,500 to 3,000 clones, roughly 69% occurring once. The sequenced sample consisted of pancreatic tumor tissue. The receptors derive from a human donor with pancreatic ductal adenocarcinoma. CDR3s include the opening cysteine and the closing phenylalanine or tryptophan. The order of the fields is V gene, J gene, CDR3 protein.

V: TRBV6-5
J: TRBJ1-5
CDR3: CASSPSLVGQPQHF

V: TRBV4-1
J: TRBJ2-3
CDR3: CASSLQLAGGPQDTQYF

V: TRBV4-2
J: TRBJ2-2
CDR3: CASSQDLASELFF

V: TRBV11-1
J: TRBJ2-7
CDR3: CASSLALEQYF

V: TRBV6-5
J: TRBJ2-7
CDR3: CASSNTTYYEQYF

V: TRBV4-1
J: TRBJ1-2
CDR3: CASSQGGQFHYGYTF

V: TRBV7-9
J: TRBJ1-4
CDR3: CASSPEGDLKLFF

V: TRBV5-4
J: TRBJ1-2
CDR3: CASSPGSYGYTF

V: TRBV9
J: TRBJ1-1
CDR3: CASSVDGRTGNTEAFF

V: TRBV10-3
J: TRBJ2-3
CDR3: CAISPDRVSTDTQYF

V: TRBV5-3
J: TRBJ2-7
CDR3: CASTDGTHSYEQYF

V: TRBV10-3
J: TRBJ1-4
CDR3: CAISEGMEEKLFF

V: TRBV18
J: TRBJ1-1
CDR3: CASSQGFNTEAFF

V: TRBV19
J: TRBJ1-2
CDR3: CASQGGRGYGYTF

V: TRBV6-1
J: TRBJ2-3
CDR3: CASSEDTGWVTDTQYF

V: TRBV6-1
J: TRBJ2-7
CDR3: CASSEPYMYEQYF

V: TRBV5-1
J: TRBJ2-3
CDR3: CASSFGLAGGQDTQYF

V: TRBV7-3
J: TRBJ2-6
CDR3: CASSSPGSGANVLTF

V: TRBV7-2
J: TRBJ1-3
CDR3: CASSFGGGGNTIYF

V: TRBV11-2
J: TRBJ1-4
CDR3: CASSFSRQEKLFF

V: TRBV6-1
J: TRBJ1-4
CDR3: CASSLETGGNEKLFF

V: TRBV7-9
J: TRBJ2-5
CDR3: CASSLPNQETQYF

V: TRBV15
J: TRBJ1-1
CDR3: CATSATRLNTEAFF

V: TRBV30
J: TRBJ1-2
CDR3: CAWSGLGQGRYGYTF

V: TRBV18
J: TRBJ2-7
CDR3: CASSLEATYEQYF